This T cell receptor (beta chain) was found in a study of technical replicates of blood from a handful of donors. V lost 5 bases to trimming and J lost 1 base, with 11 bases between them. Germline values: CDR1 SEHNR, CDR2 FQNEAQ (reference sequence). The CDR3 has 14 amino acids. Only in-frame clones appear in the TCRdb table, and some are missing; sequencing was by immunoSEQ multiplex PCR. The data contain 76,000 or so clones, about 91% of them singletons. J is TRBJ2-5 and V is TRBV7-9, with D possibly matching TRBD1 (5 bases). The receptor was isolated from a human donor in good health. The sequenced sample consisted of T cells isolated from PBMCs. CDR3 amino acids: CASSQTGFQETQYF. The CDR3 DNA reads as TGTGCCAGCAGCCAAACAGGATTCCAAGAGACCCAGTACTTC.